The rows below give T cell receptor beta chains drawn from one sample of a study of spatial heterogeneity in lung cancer. MiXCR, applied by TCRdb to the 5' RACE reads, yields one record per CDR3 protein. Found here are roughly 82,000 distinct CDR3 sequences, about 12% of them singletons; the top ten hold under 5.5%. The sequenced sample was PBMCs, obtained at surgery. The receptors shown here come from a male donor with early-stage non-small cell lung cancer. Each CDR3 is given with its conserved first and last residue. Fields, in order: CDR3 protein, V gene, clone size, J gene. Size values are once, few and many counts, or a class for expanded clones, and some rows have none.

CDR3aa: CASSLKGAYGYTF
v_gene: TRBV5-4
abundance: few
j_gene: TRBJ1-2

CDR3aa: CASSLMAGVLHEQYF
v_gene: TRBV7-3
abundance: .
j_gene: TRBJ2-7

CDR3aa: CSATGPPGNEQYF
v_gene: TRBV20-1
abundance: many
j_gene: TRBJ2-7

CDR3aa: CSASLAGAHEQYF
v_gene: TRBV20-1
abundance: few
j_gene: TRBJ2-7

CDR3aa: CASSSRTSWDSNYGYTF
v_gene: TRBV6-5
abundance: few
j_gene: TRBJ1-2

CDR3aa: CATSRGGNDYGYTF
v_gene: TRBV15
abundance: many
j_gene: TRBJ1-2

CDR3aa: CASRRQGNTEAFF
v_gene: TRBV14
abundance: few
j_gene: TRBJ1-1

CDR3aa: CASSLGTSGRALNEQFF
v_gene: TRBV11-1
abundance: few
j_gene: TRBJ2-1

CDR3aa: CASSVAGVNEQYF
v_gene: TRBV9
abundance: .
j_gene: TRBJ2-7

CDR3aa: CAWTGTGDTQYF
v_gene: TRBV30
abundance: .
j_gene: TRBJ2-3

CDR3aa: CASSEAPGGLYEQYF
v_gene: TRBV2
abundance: few
j_gene: TRBJ2-7

CDR3aa: CASGDRGFSGYTF
v_gene: TRBV6-1
abundance: few
j_gene: TRBJ1-2

CDR3aa: CASSLSEDLRQYF
v_gene: TRBV5-4
abundance: few
j_gene: TRBJ2-7

CDR3aa: CSVESEGNSGNTIYF
v_gene: TRBV29-1
abundance: .
j_gene: TRBJ1-3

CDR3aa: CASSAFRDRITDTQYF
v_gene: TRBV11-2
abundance: few
j_gene: TRBJ2-3

CDR3aa: CASSSHGQGATSQFF
v_gene: TRBV7-9
abundance: .
j_gene: TRBJ2-1

CDR3aa: CASSQEGGSYNEQFF
v_gene: TRBV4-1
abundance: .
j_gene: TRBJ2-1

CDR3aa: CASGIGGRAGGAEQFF
v_gene: TRBV19
abundance: once
j_gene: TRBJ2-1

CDR3aa: CASSQESTNTEAFF
v_gene: TRBV3-1
abundance: few
j_gene: TRBJ1-1

CDR3aa: CASSLQQGRDEQFF
v_gene: TRBV5-1
abundance: few
j_gene: TRBJ2-1

CDR3aa: CSAGGDRGNTGELFF
v_gene: TRBV20-1
abundance: many
j_gene: TRBJ2-2

CDR3aa: CASSSLGGGGQPQHF
v_gene: TRBV12-3/TRBV12-4
abundance: few
j_gene: TRBJ1-5

CDR3aa: CASSLPQGAHGYTF
v_gene: TRBV28
abundance: many
j_gene: TRBJ1-2